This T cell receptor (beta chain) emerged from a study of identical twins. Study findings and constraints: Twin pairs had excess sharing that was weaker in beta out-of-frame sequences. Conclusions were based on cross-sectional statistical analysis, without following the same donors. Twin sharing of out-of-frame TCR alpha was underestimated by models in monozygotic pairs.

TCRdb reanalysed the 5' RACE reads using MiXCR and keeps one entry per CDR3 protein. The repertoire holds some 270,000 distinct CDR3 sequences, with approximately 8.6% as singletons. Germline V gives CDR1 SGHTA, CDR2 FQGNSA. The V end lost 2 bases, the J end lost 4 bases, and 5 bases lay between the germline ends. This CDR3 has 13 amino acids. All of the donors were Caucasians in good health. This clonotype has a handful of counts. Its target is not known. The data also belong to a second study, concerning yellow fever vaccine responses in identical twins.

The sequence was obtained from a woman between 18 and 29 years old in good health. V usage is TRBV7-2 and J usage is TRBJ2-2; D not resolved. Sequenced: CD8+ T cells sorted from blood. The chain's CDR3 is CASSLFPTGELFF. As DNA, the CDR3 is TGTGCCAGCAGCTTATTTCCCACCGGGGAGCTGTTTTTT.